The sequence of this T cell receptor beta chain was determined in a study of shared clonotypes between healthy human individuals. As for the study in general: Each donor's CD8 memory used one plate, CD8 naive two, each CD4 subset three.

General study findings and limits: The study sampled only blood, and tissue repertoires likely differ.

Worth noting for this clone: The antigen remains unidentified.

Assay runs were performed at deep level. Sequencing used immunoSEQ multiplex PCR; TCRdb keeps in-frame clones, though not all of them. This sample has over 2 million clones; about 94% occur once, and the top ten carry 0.85% to 1.3%. It was CD45RO-negative cells, positively selected for CCR7, that made up naive CD8 cells, with terminally differentiated effector memory CD45RA+ cells excluded. The CDR3 is 15 residues long. Germline V gene lookup returns CDR1 SGDLS and CDR2 YYNGEE. V trimming: 4 bases; J trimming: 6 bases; junction bases outside the gene matches: 11. The chain recombines TRBV9 with TRBJ2-7; 9 nucleotides line up with TRBD1. This clonotype originated in a man in his late teens or twenties in good health. Sequencing was done on a sample of naive CD8+ T cells sorted from blood. This CDR3 reads CASSIGQGQGAEQYF. Here the CDR3 DNA reads TGTGCCAGCAGCATCGGACAGGGACAGGGCGCCGAGCAGTACTTC.